This T cell receptor (beta chain) was sequenced for a study of human T cells and chemical hapten exposure. This clonotype was observed a handful of times. Germline values: CDR1 MNHEY, CDR2 SVGEGT. Between the trimmed V and J ends, which lost 6 bases and 0 bases, there was a span of 9 bases. There are 14 residues in the CDR3. As for time point: pre-sensitization, week 0. The treatment was: therapeutic diphenylcyclopropenone sensitization with weekly scalp DPC. At every patch-test visit, blood was drawn before the patch test was applied. TCRdb ran MiXCR on the RACE reads and lists one entry per CDR3 protein. The repertoire holds about 120,000 distinct CDR3 sequences, with 13% as singletons.

Here the sequenced sample was whole blood, taken in connection with sensitization to the hapten diphenylcyclopropenone (DPC). This TCR was sampled from a woman younger than 35 with alopecia areata. Some clones in this sample may be carry-over from other donors' samples. This rearrangement joins TRBV6-2 or TRBV6-3 to TRBJ2-1; the D gene could be TRBD1 or TRBD2 (5 bases each). CDR3 sequence (DNA): TGTGCCAGCAGGGGGGTAAGCTCCTACAATGAGCAGTTCTTC. Protein: CASRGVSSYNEQFF.